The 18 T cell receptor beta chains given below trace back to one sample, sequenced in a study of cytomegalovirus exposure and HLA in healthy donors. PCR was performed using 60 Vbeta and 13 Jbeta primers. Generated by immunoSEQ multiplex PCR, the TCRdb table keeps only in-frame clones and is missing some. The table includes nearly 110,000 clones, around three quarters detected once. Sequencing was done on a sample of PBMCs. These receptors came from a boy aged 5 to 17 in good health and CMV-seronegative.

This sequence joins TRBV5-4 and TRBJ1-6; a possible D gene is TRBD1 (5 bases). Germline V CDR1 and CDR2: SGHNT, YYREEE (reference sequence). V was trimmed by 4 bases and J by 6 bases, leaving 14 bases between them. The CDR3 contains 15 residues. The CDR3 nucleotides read TGTGCCAGCAGCCCCCCGGCAGGGCCTAATTCACCCCTCCACTTT. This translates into CASSPPAGPNSPLHF.

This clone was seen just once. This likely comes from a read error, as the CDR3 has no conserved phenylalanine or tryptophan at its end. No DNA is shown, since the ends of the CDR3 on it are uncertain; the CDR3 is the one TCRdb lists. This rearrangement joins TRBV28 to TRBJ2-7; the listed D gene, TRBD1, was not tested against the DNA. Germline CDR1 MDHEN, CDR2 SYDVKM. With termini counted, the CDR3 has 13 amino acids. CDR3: CASSSGTGPPSYL.

CDR3 nucleotides: TGTGCCAGCAGCTTGTCTAGCGGGAGTGGCTATGAGCAGTTCTTC. It is translated as CASSLSSGSGYEQFF. This rearrangement joins TRBV5-4 to TRBJ2-1; 10 bases line up with TRBD2. CDR1 SGHNT and CDR2 YYREEE come from the germline V gene (reference sequence). V lost 1 base and J lost 8; bases outside the gene matches: 6. The CDR3 has 15 residues. Full variable domain (remainder filled in from reference TRBV5-4 and TRBJ2-1): ETGVTQSPTHLIKTRGQQVTLRCSSQSGHNTVSWYQQALGQGPQFIFQYYREEENGRGNFPPRFSGLQFPNYSSELNVNALELDDSALYLCASSLSSGSGYEQFFGPGTRLTVL.

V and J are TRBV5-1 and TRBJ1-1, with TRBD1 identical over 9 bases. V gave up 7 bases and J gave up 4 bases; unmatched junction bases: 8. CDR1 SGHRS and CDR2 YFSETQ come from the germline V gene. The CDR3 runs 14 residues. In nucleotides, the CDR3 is TGCGCCAGCGGATGGGACAGGGAAGTCACTGAAGCTTTCTTT. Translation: CASGWDREVTEAFF. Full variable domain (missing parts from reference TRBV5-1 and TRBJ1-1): KAGVTQTPRYLIKTRGQQVTLSCSPISGHRSVSWYQQTPGQGLQFLFEYFSETQRNKGNFPGRFSGRQFSNSRSEMNVSTLELGDSALYLCASGWDREVTEAFFGQGTRLTVV.

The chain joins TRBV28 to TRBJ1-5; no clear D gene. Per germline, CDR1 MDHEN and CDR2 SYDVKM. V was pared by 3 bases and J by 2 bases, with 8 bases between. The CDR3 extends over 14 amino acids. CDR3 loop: CASSFLAGNQPQHF. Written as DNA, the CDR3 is TGTGCCAGCAGTTTTTTAGCCGGCAATCAGCCCCAGCATTTT.

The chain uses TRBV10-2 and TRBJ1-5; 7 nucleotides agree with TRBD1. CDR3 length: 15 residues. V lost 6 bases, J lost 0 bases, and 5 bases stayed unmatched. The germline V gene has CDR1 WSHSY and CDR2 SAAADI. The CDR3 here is CASSSGGFSNQPQHF. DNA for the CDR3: TGCGCCAGCAGCTCAGGGGGTTTTAGCAATCAGCCCCAGCATTTT.

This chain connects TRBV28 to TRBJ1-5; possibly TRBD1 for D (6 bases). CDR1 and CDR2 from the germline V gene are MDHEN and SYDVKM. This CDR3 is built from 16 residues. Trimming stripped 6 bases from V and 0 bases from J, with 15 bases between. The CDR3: CASRPGGLYSNQPQHF. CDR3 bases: TGTGCCAGCAGGCCCGGGGGGCTCTATAGCAATCAGCCCCAGCATTTT. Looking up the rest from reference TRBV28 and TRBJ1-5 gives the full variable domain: DVKVTQSSRYLVKRTGEKVFLECVQDMDHENMFWYRQDPGLGLRLIYFSYDVKMKEKGDIPEGYSVSREKKERFSLILESASTNQTSMYLCASRPGGLYSNQPQHFGDGTRLSIL.

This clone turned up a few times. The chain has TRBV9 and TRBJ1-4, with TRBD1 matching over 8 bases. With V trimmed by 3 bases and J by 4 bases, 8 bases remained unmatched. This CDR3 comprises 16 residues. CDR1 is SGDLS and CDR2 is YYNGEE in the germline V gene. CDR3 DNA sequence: TGTGCCAGCAGCGCCGGACAGGGCGTAGATAATGAAAAACTGTTTTTT. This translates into CASSAGQGVDNEKLFF.

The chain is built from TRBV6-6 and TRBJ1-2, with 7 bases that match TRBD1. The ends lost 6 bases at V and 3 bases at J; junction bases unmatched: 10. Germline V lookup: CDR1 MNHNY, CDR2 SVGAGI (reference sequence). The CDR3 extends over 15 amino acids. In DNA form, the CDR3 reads TGTGCCAGCAGCCCGGACAGGCTAGGAGACTATGGCTACACCTTC. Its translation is CASSPDRLGDYGYTF.

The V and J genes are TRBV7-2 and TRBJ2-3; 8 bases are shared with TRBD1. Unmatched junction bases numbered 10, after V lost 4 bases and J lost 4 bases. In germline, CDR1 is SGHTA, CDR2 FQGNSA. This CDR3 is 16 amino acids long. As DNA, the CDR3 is TGTGCCAGCAGCTCTACAGGGGGGAGCGGTGCAGATACGCAGTATTTT. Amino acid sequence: CASSSTGGSGADTQYF.

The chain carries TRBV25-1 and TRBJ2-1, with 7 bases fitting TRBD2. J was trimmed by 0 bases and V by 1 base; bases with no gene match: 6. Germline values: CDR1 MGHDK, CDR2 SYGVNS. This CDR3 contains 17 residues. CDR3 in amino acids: CASSESPLATSYNEQFF. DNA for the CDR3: TGTGCCAGCAGTGAATCTCCACTAGCGACCTCCTACAATGAGCAGTTCTTC.

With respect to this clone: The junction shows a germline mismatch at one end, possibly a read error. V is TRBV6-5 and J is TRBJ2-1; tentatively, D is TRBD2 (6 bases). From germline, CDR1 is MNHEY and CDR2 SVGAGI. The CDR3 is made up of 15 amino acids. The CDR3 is CASSWLRDSHNEQFF. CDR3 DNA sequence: TGTGCCAGCAGTTGGCTCCGGGACTCCCACAATGAGCAGTTCTTC.

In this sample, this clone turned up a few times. CDR3 DNA sequence: TGTGCCAGCAGTGGTAGCGACGGGACCCAGTACTTC. As protein: CASSGSDGTQYF. V and J are TRBV2 and TRBJ2-5; tentatively, D is TRBD2 (5 bases). This CDR3 region has 12 residues. Looked up from germline, CDR1 is SNHLY and CDR2 is FYNNEI. Trimming cost V 4 bases and J 7 bases, with 10 bases left between them.

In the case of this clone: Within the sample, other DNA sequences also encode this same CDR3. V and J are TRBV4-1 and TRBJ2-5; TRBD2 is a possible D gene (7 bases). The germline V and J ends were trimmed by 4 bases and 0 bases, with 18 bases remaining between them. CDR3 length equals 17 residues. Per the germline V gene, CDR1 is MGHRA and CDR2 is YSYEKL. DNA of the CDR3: TGCGCCAGCAGCCCCGCACGGGGGGCGAAGAACCAAGAGACCCAGTACTTC. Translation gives CASSPARGAKNQETQYF.

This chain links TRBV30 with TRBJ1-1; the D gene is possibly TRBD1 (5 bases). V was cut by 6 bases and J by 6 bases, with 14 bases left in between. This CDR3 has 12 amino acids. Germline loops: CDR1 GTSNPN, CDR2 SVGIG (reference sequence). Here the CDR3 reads CACTWGVSEAFF. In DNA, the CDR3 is TGTGCCTGTACCTGGGGGGTTTCTGAAGCTTTCTTT.

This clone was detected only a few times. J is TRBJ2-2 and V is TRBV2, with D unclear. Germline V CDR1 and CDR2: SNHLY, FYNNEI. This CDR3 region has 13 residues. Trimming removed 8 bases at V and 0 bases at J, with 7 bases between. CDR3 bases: TGTGCCAGCCGGTATGCGAACACCGGGGAGCTGTTTTTT. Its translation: CASRYANTGELFF.

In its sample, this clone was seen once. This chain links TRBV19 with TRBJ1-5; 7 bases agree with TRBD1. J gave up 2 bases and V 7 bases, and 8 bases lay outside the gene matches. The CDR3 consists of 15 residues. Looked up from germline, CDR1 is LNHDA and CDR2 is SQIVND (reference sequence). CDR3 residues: CASNYDGTGNQPQHF. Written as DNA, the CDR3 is TGTGCCAGTAACTACGACGGGACAGGCAATCAGCCCCAGCATTTT.

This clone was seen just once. The CDR3 coding sequence is TGTGCCAGCAGAGGACAGGGGTCCGGGGAGCTGTTTTTT. It yields the protein CASRGQGSGELFF. The rearrangement links TRBV2 to TRBJ2-2, with TRBD1 identical over 9 bases. Losses at the gene ends were 6 bases for V and 6 bases for J; bases not matched to a gene: 2. Germline V gene sequence: CDR1 SNHLY, CDR2 FYNNEI. CDR3 size: 13 residues.